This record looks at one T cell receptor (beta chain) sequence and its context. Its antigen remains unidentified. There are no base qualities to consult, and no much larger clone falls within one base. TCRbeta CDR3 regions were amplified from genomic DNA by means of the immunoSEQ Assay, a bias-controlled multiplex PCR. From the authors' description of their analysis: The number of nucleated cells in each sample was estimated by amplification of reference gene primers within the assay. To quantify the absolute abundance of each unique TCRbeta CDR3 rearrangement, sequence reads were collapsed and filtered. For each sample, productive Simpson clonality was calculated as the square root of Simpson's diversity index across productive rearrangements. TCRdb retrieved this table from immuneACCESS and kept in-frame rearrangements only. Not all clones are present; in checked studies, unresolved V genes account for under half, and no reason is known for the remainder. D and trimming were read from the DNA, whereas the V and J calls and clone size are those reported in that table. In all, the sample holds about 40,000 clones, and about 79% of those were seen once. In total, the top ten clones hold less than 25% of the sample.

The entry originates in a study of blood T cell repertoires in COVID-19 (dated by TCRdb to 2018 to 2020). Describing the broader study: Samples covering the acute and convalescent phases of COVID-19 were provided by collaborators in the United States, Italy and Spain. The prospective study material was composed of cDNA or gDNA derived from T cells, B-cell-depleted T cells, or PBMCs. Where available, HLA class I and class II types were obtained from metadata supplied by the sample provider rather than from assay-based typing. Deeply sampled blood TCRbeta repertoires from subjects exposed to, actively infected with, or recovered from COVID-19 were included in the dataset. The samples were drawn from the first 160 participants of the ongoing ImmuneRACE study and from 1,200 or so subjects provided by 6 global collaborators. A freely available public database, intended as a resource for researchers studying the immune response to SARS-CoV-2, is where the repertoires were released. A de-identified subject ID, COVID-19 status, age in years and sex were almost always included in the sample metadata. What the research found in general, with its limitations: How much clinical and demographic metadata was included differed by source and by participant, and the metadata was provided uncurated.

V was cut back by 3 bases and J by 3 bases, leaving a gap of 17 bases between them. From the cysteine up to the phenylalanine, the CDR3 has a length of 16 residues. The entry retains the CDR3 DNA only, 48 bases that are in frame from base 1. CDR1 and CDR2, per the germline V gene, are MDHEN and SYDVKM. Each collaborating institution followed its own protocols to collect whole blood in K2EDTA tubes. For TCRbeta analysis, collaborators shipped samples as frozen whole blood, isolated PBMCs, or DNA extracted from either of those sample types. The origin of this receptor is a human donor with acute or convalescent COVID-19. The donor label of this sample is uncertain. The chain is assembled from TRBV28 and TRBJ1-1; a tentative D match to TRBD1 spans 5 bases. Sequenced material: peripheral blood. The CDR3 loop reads CASSLAGLRGDTEAFF. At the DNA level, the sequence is TGTGCCAGCAGTTTGGCGGGTCTACGGGGGGACACTGAAGCTTTCTTT.